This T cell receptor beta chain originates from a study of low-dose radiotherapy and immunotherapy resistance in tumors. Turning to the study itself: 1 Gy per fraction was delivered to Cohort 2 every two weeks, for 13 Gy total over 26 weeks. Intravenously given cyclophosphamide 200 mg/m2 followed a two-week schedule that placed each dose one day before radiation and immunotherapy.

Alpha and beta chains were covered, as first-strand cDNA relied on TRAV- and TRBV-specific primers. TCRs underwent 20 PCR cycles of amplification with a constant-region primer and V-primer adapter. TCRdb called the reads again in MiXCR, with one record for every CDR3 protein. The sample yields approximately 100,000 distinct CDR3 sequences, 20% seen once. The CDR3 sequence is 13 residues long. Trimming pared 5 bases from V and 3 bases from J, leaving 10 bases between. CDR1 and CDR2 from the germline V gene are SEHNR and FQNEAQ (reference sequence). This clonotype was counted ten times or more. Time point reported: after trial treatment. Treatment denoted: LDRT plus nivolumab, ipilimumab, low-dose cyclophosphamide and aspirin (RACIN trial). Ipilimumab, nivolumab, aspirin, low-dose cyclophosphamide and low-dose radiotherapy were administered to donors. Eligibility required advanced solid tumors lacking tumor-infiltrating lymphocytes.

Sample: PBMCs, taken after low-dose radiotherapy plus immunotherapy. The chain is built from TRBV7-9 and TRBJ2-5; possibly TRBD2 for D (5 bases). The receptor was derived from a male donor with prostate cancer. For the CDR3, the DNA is TGTGCCAGCAGCCCGCGGGCAGAAGAGACCCAGTACTTC. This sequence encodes CASSPRAEETQYF.